Each of the 12 T cell receptor beta chains below was sequenced from the same sample in a study of blood T cell repertoires in COVID-19. Measured with immunoSEQ multiplex PCR; TCRdb has only the in-frame clones, and not every one. The table includes about half a million clones, 85% to 90% detected once. Sequencing input: peripheral blood. The receptors here all came from a man aged 18-30 years with COVID-19, enrolled during active disease.

The chain has TRBV19 and TRBJ1-2, with TRBD1 matching 10 bases. V lost 5 bases and J lost 8; bases outside the gene matches: 11. Germline V gene lookup returns CDR1 LNHDA and CDR2 SQIVND (reference sequence). The CDR3 sequence is 15 residues long. The CDR3 DNA is TGTGCCAGTAGTGGGAGACAGGGGGCAACGGGCGGCTACACCTTC. It yields the protein CASSGRQGATGGYTF.

This clone has a handful of counts. This chain uses TRBV29-1 with TRBJ1-2; D unresolved. V lost 4 bases and J lost 0, with 12 bases in between. The CDR3 sequence is 14 residues long. Germline V gene data show CDR1 as SQVTM and CDR2 as ANQGSEA. CDR3 in DNA: TGCAGCGTTGTCGGGTCGCTAGCTAACTATGGCTACACCTTC. It is translated as CSVVGSLANYGYTF.

The CDR3 coding sequence is TGTGCCAGCGCCAGACAGGGGCGCTCCTACGAGCAGTACTTC. Amino acids: CASARQGRSYEQYF. The chain combines TRBV11-1 with TRBJ2-7, with TRBD1 matching over 8 bases. Trimming cost V 8 bases and J 0 bases; bases outside gene matches: 6. CDR3 length equals 14 residues. Germline values: CDR1 SGHAT, CDR2 FQDESV (reference sequence). Together with reference TRBV11-1 and TRBJ2-7, the CDR3 gives the full variable domain: EAEVAQSPRYKITEKSQAVAFWCDPISGHATLYWYRQILGQGPELLVQFQDESVVDDSQLPKDRFSAERLKGVDSTLKIQPAELGDSAMYLCASARQGRSYEQYFGPGTRLTVT.

The J gene is TRBJ2-2, the V gene TRBV4-1; D possibly corresponds to TRBD2 (6 bases). Germline V gene sequence: CDR1 MGHRA, CDR2 YSYEKL. Trimming stripped 1 base from V and 4 bases from J, with 13 bases between. The CDR3 runs 16 residues. CDR3 amino acids: CASSQGGGGFTGELFF. The CDR3 DNA follows: TGCGCCAGCAGCCAAGGGGGAGGCGGGTTCACCGGGGAGCTGTTTTTT.

This clone was observed many times. The chain carries TRBV5-4 and TRBJ2-7, with D hard to call. Germline-derived CDR1 and CDR2 are SGHNT and YYREEE (reference sequence). Trimming removed 0 bases from V and 4 bases from J, with 17 bases in between. CDR3 size: 16 residues. The chain's CDR3 is CASSLGAGQGEYEQYF. CDR3 in DNA: TGTGCCAGCAGCTTGGGGGCCGGCCAAGGTGAGTACGAGCAGTACTTC.

This chain uses TRBV7-8 with TRBJ2-1; D gene ambiguous. This CDR3 is 13 amino acids long. Between the trimmed V and J ends, which lost 1 base and 10 bases, there was a span of 11 bases. Germline loops: CDR1 SGHVS, CDR2 FQNEAQ. CDR3 bases: TGTGCCAGCAGCTTAGTGGTTCAGCGAGAGCAGTTCTTC. Its protein product is CASSLVVQREQFF.

This clone was picked up one time. The chain links TRBV7-8 to TRBJ2-2; unclear D gene. The length of the CDR3 is 16 residues. Deletions cut 4 bases from V and 2 bases from J, with 14 bases between. Germline V gives CDR1 SGHVS, CDR2 FQNEAQ. The CDR3 DNA sequence: TGTGCCAGCAGCTCGCTCCCAGTCCTTAACACCGGGGAGCTGTTTTTT. Its protein is CASSSLPVLNTGELFF.

The CDR3 sequence: CASSSYRGTGFPREQFF. The CDR3 DNA reads as TGTGCCAGCAGCTCCTATAGAGGGACAGGGTTTCCTCGTGAGCAGTTCTTC. The chain has TRBV11-3 and TRBJ2-1; 9 nucleotides agree with TRBD1. This CDR3 spans 17 amino acids. The junction had 16 bases not matched to a gene; V was cut back by 4 bases and J by 9 bases. From germline, CDR1 is SGHNT and CDR2 YENEEA.

The CDR3 DNA reads TGCGCCAGCAAGAAGGGGATTACCTATAATTCACCCCTCCACTTT. It translates to CASKKGITYNSPLHF. The chain carries TRBV10-2 and TRBJ1-6; tentative D call: TRBD1 (5 bases). Germline CDR1 WSHSY, CDR2 SAAADI. The CDR3 extends over 15 amino acids. V was clipped by 7 bases and J by 2 bases, with 12 bases between them.

The chain employs TRBV9 and TRBJ1-6, with TRBD1 as a possible D gene (5 bases). This CDR3 comprises 15 residues. Trimming took off 4 bases at V and 2 bases at J, with 10 bases between the two ends. CDR1 is SGDLS, CDR2 YYNGEE, per germline. CDR3 nucleotide sequence: TGTGCCAGCAGCCCGGGGGGGACCTATAATTCACCCCTCCACTTT. It yields the protein CASSPGGTYNSPLHF.

V usage is TRBV13 and J usage is TRBJ2-3; D possibly corresponds to TRBD1 (6 bases). From germline, CDR1 is PRHDT and CDR2 FYEKMQ (reference sequence). Trimming removed 2 bases from V and 4 bases from J, with 16 bases in between. The CDR3 has 16 residues. This CDR3 reads CASSLSITGRPDTQYF. The CDR3 coding sequence is TGTGCCAGCAGCTTAAGTATCACAGGGAGACCAGATACGCAGTATTTT.

This chain uses TRBV30 with TRBJ2-2; 14 bases align to TRBD2. CDR3 length equals 15 residues. Germline CDR1 reads GTSNPN; CDR2 reads SVGIG (reference sequence). V gave up 5 bases and J gave up 6 bases; unmatched junction bases: 5. The chain's CDR3 is CAWGPGLAGAGELFF. The CDR3 bases are TGTGCCTGGGGACCGGGACTAGCGGGAGCCGGGGAGCTGTTTTTT.